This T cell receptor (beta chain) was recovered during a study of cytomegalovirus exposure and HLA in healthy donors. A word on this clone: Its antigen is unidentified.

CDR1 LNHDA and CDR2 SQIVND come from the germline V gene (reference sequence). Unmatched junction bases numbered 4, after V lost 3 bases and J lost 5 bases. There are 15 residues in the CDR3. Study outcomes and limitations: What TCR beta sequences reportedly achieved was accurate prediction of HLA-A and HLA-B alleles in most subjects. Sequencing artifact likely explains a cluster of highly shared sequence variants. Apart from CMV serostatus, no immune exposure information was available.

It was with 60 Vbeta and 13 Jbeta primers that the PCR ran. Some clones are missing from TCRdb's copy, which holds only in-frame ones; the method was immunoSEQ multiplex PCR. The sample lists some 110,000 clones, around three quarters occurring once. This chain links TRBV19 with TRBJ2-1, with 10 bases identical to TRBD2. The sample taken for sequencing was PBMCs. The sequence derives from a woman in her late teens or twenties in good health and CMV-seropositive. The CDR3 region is CASSIGTSAHNEQFF. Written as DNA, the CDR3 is TGTGCCAGTAGTATCGGGACTAGCGCGCACAATGAGCAGTTCTTC.